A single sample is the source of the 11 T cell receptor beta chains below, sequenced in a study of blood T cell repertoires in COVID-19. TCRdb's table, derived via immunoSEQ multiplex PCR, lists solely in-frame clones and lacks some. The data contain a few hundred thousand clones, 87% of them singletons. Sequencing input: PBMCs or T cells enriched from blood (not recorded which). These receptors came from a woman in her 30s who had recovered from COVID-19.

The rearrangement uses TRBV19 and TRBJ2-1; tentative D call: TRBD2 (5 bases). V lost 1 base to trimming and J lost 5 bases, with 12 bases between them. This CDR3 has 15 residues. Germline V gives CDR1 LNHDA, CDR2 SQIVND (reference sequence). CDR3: CASSIGMRRDNEQFF. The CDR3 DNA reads TGTGCCAGTAGTATAGGGATGAGGCGGGACAATGAGCAGTTCTTC. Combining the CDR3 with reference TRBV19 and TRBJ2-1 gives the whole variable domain DGGITQSPKYLFRKEGQNVTLSCEQNLNHDAMYWYRQDPGQGLRLIYYSQIVNDFQKGDIAEGYSVSREKKESFPLTVTSAQKNPTAFYLCASSIGMRRDNEQFFGPGTRLTVL.

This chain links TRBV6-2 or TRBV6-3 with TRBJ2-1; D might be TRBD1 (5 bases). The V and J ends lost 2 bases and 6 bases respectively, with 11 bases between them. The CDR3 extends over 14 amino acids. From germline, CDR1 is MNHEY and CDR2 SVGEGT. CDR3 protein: CASSYGARGNEQFF. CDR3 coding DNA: TGTGCCAGCAGTTACGGGGCTCGAGGCAATGAGCAGTTCTTC.

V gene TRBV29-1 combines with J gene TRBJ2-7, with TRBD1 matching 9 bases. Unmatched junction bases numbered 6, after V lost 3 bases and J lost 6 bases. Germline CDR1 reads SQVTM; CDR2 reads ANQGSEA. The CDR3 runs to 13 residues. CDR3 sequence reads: CSVEGDRDGEQYF. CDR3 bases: TGCAGCGTTGAGGGGGACAGGGACGGCGAGCAGTACTTC.

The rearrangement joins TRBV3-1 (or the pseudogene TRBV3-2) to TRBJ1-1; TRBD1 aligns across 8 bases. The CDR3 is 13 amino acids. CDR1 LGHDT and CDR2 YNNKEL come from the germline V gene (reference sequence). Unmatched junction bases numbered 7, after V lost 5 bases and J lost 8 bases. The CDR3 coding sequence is TGTGCCAGCAGCGGAACAGGGGGATACGAAGCTTTCTTT. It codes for CASSGTGGYEAFF.

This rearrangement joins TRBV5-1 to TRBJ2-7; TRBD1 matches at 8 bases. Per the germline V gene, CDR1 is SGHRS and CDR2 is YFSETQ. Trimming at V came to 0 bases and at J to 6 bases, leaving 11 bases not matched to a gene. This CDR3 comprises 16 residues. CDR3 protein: CASSLALSTGVPEQYF. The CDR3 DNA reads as TGCGCCAGCAGCTTGGCCCTTTCGACAGGGGTCCCCGAGCAGTACTTC.

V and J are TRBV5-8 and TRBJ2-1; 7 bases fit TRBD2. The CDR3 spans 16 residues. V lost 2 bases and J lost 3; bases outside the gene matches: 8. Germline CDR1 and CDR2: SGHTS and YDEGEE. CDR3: CASSLNYGGYYNEQFF. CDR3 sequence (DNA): TGTGCCAGCAGCTTAAATTACGGGGGGTACTACAATGAGCAGTTCTTC.

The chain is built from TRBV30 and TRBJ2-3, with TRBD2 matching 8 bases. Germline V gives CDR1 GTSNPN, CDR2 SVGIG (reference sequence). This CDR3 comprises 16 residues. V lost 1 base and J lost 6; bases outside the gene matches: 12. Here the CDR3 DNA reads TGTGCCTGGAGTGGCCTCGGGGGGGGTGCTGCGGATACGCAGTATTTT. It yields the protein CAWSGLGGGAADTQYF.

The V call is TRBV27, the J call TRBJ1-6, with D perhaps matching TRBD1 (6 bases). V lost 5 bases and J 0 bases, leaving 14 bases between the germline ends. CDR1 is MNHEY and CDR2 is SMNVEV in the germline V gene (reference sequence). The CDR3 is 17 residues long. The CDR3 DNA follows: TGTGCCAGCAGTCCGCGGACAGAGAGCTCCTATAATTCACCCCTCCACTTT. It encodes CASSPRTESSYNSPLHF.

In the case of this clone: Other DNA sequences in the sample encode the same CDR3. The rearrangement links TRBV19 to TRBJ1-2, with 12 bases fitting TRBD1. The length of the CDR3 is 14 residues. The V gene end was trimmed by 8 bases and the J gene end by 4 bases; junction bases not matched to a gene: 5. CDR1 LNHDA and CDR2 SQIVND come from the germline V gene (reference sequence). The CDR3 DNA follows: TGTGCCAGTTCCGGGACAGGGGGCGGCTATGGCTACACCTTC. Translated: CASSGTGGGYGYTF.

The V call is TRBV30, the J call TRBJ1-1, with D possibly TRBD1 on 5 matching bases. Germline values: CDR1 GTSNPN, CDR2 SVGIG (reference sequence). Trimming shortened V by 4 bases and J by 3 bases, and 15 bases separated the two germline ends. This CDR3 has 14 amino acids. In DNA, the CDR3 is TGTGCCTGGATAGACGGCCGGGGGGACACTGAAGCTTTCTTT. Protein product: CAWIDGRGDTEAFF.

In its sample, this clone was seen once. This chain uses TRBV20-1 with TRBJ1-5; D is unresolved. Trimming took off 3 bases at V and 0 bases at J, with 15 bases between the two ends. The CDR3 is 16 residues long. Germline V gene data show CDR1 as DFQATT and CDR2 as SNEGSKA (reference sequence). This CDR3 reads CSASLQTTYSNQPQHF. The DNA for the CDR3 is TGCAGTGCTAGTTTGCAGACTACCTATAGCAATCAGCCCCAGCATTTT.